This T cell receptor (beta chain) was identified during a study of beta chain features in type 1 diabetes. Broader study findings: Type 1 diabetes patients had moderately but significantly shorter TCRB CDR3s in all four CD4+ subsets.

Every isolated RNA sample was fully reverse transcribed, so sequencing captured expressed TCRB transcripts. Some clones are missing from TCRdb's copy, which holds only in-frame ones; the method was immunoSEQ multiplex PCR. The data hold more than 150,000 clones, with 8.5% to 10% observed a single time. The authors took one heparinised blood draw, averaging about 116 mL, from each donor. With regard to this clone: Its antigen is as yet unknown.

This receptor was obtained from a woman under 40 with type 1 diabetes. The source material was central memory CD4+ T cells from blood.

The CDR3 region is CASSFLAGAYNEQFF. CDR3 bases: TGTGCCAGCAGCTTTCTAGCGGGAGCTTACAATGAGCAGTTCTTC. J is TRBJ2-1 and V is TRBV7-9, with TRBD2 matching over 10 bases. CDR1 is SEHNR, CDR2 FQNEAQ, per germline (reference sequence). This CDR3 is built from 15 residues. V trimming: 3 bases; J trimming: 4 bases; junction bases outside the gene matches: 3.